One sample yielded the 11 T cell receptor beta chains listed below, sequenced in a study of blood T cell repertoires in COVID-19. TCRdb's copy holds only in-frame clones and misses some; the assay was immunoSEQ multiplex PCR. The repertoire holds about 250,000 clones, with roughly 80% as singletons. The sequencing input was peripheral blood. The receptor set was obtained from a man older than 75 with acute or convalescent COVID-19.

The V call is TRBV19, the J call TRBJ2-3; no reliable D call. The V end was cut by 3 bases, the J end by 0 bases, with 10 bases between. The CDR3 is 15 amino acids. The germline V gene encodes CDR1 LNHDA and CDR2 SQIVND (reference sequence). CDR3 residues: CASSMVTTSTDTQYF. In DNA form, the CDR3 reads TGTGCCAGTAGTATGGTTACGACTAGCACAGATACGCAGTATTTT.

The J gene is TRBJ2-1, the V gene TRBV24-1; 9 positions match TRBD1. The germline V gene has CDR1 KGHDR and CDR2 SFDVKD. CDR3 size: 15 residues. Germline trimming cut 7 bases from V and 6 bases from J; bases unmatched to any gene: 9. The CDR3 protein is CATRLGGQGSNEQFF. DNA for the CDR3: TGTGCCACCAGGCTTGGGGGACAGGGCTCCAATGAGCAGTTCTTC.

The chain has TRBV24-1 and TRBJ2-2; D is undetermined. Germline V lookup: CDR1 KGHDR, CDR2 SFDVKD. The CDR3 consists of 14 residues. V was cut by 4 bases and J by 7 bases, with 12 bases left in between. The CDR3 sequence is CATSEGSHFGELFF. The CDR3 bases are TGTGCCACCAGTGAGGGCAGTCATTTCGGGGAGCTGTTTTTT.

V gene TRBV3-1 (or the pseudogene TRBV3-2) combines with J gene TRBJ2-7; D is perhaps TRBD1 (5 bases). Germline V gene lookup returns CDR1 LGHDT and CDR2 YNNKEL (reference sequence). V was pared by 4 bases and J by 5 bases, with 18 bases between. This CDR3 spans 15 amino acids. For the CDR3, the DNA is TGTGCCAGCAGCCTCTCCGGACACCTGCCCCACGAGCAGTACTTC. As protein: CASSLSGHLPHEQYF.

The rearrangement joins TRBV7-9 to TRBJ1-5; TRBD1 matches at 7 bases. Looked up from germline, CDR1 is SEHNR and CDR2 is FQNEAQ (reference sequence). V lost 5 bases, J lost 0 bases, and 4 bases stayed unmatched. CDR3 length: 15 residues. DNA of the CDR3: TGTGCCAGCAGCCTTGGGACAGCTAGCAATCAGCCCCAGCATTTT. This encodes CASSLGTASNQPQHF.

The CDR3 protein is CASSLDRTSAPLHF. The CDR3 coding sequence is TGTGCCAGCAGTTTGGACCGGACTTCAGCACCCCTCCACTTT. The chain carries TRBV27 and TRBJ1-6; D uncertain. CDR3 size: 14 residues. Per the germline V gene, CDR1 is MNHEY and CDR2 is SMNVEV (reference sequence). The V gene lost 3 bases and the J gene lost 11 bases, with 14 bases spanning the gap.

This chain joins TRBV21-1 and TRBJ2-7; whether TRBD1, the table's D call, matches the DNA was not checked. TRBV21-1 constitutes a pseudogene. CDR3 length: 17 amino acids. CDR3 bases: TGTGCCAGCAGCGTACAAAGGCGGGACAGGGGATTGGAAGAGCAGTACTTC. Its protein product is CASSVQRRDRGLEEQYF.

This clone was found many times. V and J are TRBV6-1 and TRBJ1-3; TRBD1 matches 10 bases. With 1 base clipped from V and 7 bases from J, the junction kept 4 bases outside the gene matches. The V gene's germline CDR1 is MNHNS and CDR2 SASEGT. This CDR3 has 15 residues. DNA of the CDR3: TGTGCCAGCAGTGAAGATGGGACAGGGGCGAACACCATATATTTT. This encodes CASSEDGTGANTIYF.

The genes are TRBV30 and TRBJ1-2; 9 positions match TRBD1. Trimming cost V 1 base and J 2 bases; bases outside gene matches: 8. This CDR3 comprises 16 residues. Per germline, CDR1 GTSNPN and CDR2 SVGIG (reference sequence). CDR3 in amino acids: CAWSGGRTGANYGYTF. In DNA, the CDR3 is TGTGCCTGGAGTGGGGGAAGGACAGGGGCCAACTATGGCTACACCTTC.

The genes are TRBV7-8 and TRBJ1-1, with 9 positions matching TRBD1. With V trimmed by 5 bases and J by 5 bases, 6 bases remained unmatched. This CDR3 comprises 14 residues. Germline assignment: CDR1 SGHVS and CDR2 FQNEAQ. The DNA of the CDR3 is TGTGCCAGCAGCAGACAGGGGGTCGGGACTGAAGCTTTCTTT. It encodes CASSRQGVGTEAFF.

This clone was seen a few times. V usage is TRBV4-1 and J usage is TRBJ1-5; 9 bases line up with TRBD1. Germline assignment: CDR1 MGHRA and CDR2 YSYEKL. The CDR3 totals 17 residues. V was pared by 0 bases and J by 7 bases, with 10 bases of the junction left unmatched. CDR3 in DNA: TGCGCCAGCAGCCAAGAATGGGACAGGGTATTATGGCAGCCCCAGCATTTT. This sequence encodes CASSQEWDRVLWQPQHF.